This T cell receptor beta chain was recorded in a study of blood T cell repertoires in COVID-19. Study details: Acute and convalescent COVID-19 specimens originated in the United States, Italy and Spain. Sources were T cells, B-cell-depleted T cells, or PBMCs; the material itself was cDNA or gDNA.

Source study methods: Using reference gene primer amplification, nucleated cell counts were estimated. Produced via immunoSEQ multiplex PCR; TCRdb's table is partial and in-frame only. That table is the source of V, J and clone size, and D and trimming were worked out from the DNA. The sample contains a few hundred thousand clones, almost 85% of which appear only once. In germline, CDR1 is MGHDK, CDR2 SYGVNS. The CDR3 consists of 14 residues. Trimming took 4 bases from V and 12 from J, leaving 19 bases between them. This TCR was sampled from a man aged 50-60 years with active or convalescent COVID-19. Sequenced input: peripheral blood. The V and J genes are TRBV25-1 and TRBJ2-1; maybe TRBD1 (5 bases). The CDR3 DNA reads TGTGCCAGCAGTGCCCCGACAGTGGTCGCGGCGCAGTTCTTC. Amino acids: CASSAPTVVAAQFF.